What follows are 10 T cell receptor beta chains derived from one specimen sequenced in a study of tumor-infiltrating lymphocytes in primary liver carcinoma. Investigators took RNA and DNA out together from 20-30 mg of unsorted bulk tissue. Priming with a constant-region primer yielded TCR beta cDNA from 400 to 550 ng total RNA. Library construction for TCR beta comprised three nested multiplex PCR rounds performed with slightly modified ARM-PCR. With TRBV1-TRBV30 forward primers and a C-beta reverse primer, the first two PCR rounds were run for roughly 10 cycles each. TCRdb processed the multiplex PCR reads anew with MiXCR; each CDR3 protein has one entry. Among about 92,000 distinct CDR3 sequences, approximately 68% were seen once, and the ten largest hold 25% to 35%. The sample comprised tumor-adjacent normal liver tissue. The receptors derive from a man aged 40-55 years with primary liver carcinoma and hepatitis B virus infection.

Points on this clonotype: Compared with germline, one end of the junction differs, possibly owing to a read error. This chain joins TRBV11-2 and TRBJ1-6; D is ambiguous. This CDR3 comprises 16 residues. Germline assignment: CDR1 SGHAT and CDR2 FQNNGV. In DNA form, the CDR3 reads TGTGCCGGCAGCTCCCGGGCAGGCTTACTTAATTCATCCCTCCACTTT. Protein sequence: CAGSSRAGLLNSSLHF.

This clonotype was recorded once. Just one base apart from a much larger clone, this may be a read error. J is TRBJ2-3 and V is TRBV6-2 or TRBV6-3; D perhaps matches TRBD2 (6 bases). This CDR3 has 16 amino acids. Germline V CDR1 and CDR2: MNHEY, SVGEGT. The V end lost 8 bases, the J end lost 5 bases, and 23 bases lay between the germline ends. Written as DNA, the CDR3 is TGTGCCAGCCGTGGCGCGGGACGGGTTCGAAGAGATACGCAGTATTTT. It codes for CASRGAGRVRRDTQYF.

Comments on this clonotype: The junction does not match germline at one end; this may be a read error. The chain uses TRBV11-2 and TRBJ2-5; TRBD1 or TRBD2 may be the D gene (5 bases each). Germline assignment: CDR1 SGHAT and CDR2 FQNNGV. The CDR3 is 15 residues long. CDR3 protein: CANSLEGTFQETQYF. The CDR3 DNA reads as TGTGCCAACAGCTTAGAAGGGACCTTCCAAGAGACCCAGTATTTC.

On this clonotype: Given the absence of the conserved phenylalanine or tryptophan at the CDR3 end, a read error is likely. No DNA is shown, since the ends of the CDR3 on it are uncertain; the CDR3 is the one TCRdb lists. The chain's CDR3 is CSVEVTTGQEEYI. The chain employs TRBV29-1 and TRBJ2-7; the table assigns TRBD1, which was not confirmed against the DNA. Germline CDR1 and CDR2: SQVTM and ANQGSEA. Both ends counted, the CDR3 spans 13 residues.

To note about this clonotype: Just one base apart from a much larger clone, this may be a read error. The chain employs TRBV6-1 and TRBJ2-3; a weak D match, TRBD2 (6 bases). In germline, CDR1 is MNHNS, CDR2 SASEGT. The length of the CDR3 is 18 residues. The CDR3 sequence: CTSSEVTFGAGSTDTQYF. CDR3 in DNA: TGTACCAGCAGTGAAGTTACTTTTGGGGCGGGAAGCACAGATACGCAGTATTTT.

Details on this clonotype: Just one base apart from a much larger clone, this may be a read error. This rearrangement joins TRBV5-4 to TRBJ2-1; 14 bases fit TRBD2. CDR3 size: 14 residues. Germline loops: CDR1 SGHNT, CDR2 YYREEE (reference sequence). CDR3 in DNA: TGTGCCTGCAGCTACGGACTAGCGGGAGGACTTTGGTTCTTC. It encodes CACSYGLAGGLWFF.

About this clonotype itself: This CDR3 fails to terminate in the conserved phenylalanine or tryptophan, so it likely reflects a read error. The chain carries TRBV11-2 and TRBJ2-2, with D maybe TRBD1 (5 bases). Deletions cut 6 bases from V and 3 bases from J, with 14 bases between. In germline, CDR1 is SGHAT, CDR2 FQNNGV. The length of the CDR3 is 15 residues. The CDR3 loop is CASSSQGVDTGELFV. In nucleotides, the CDR3 is TGTGCCAGCAGTTCCCAGGGTGTTGACACCGGGGAGCTGTTTGTT.

The table lists this clonotype with a count of one. The gene calls are TRBV5-1 and TRBJ1-4; 10 bases align to TRBD1. Per germline, CDR1 SGHRS and CDR2 YFSETQ. Trimming removed 0 bases from V and 7 bases from J; junction bases left unmatched: 6. The CDR3 contains 16 residues. The CDR3 coding sequence is TGCGCCAGCAGCTTGGCCGGGACAGGGGACATTGAAAAACTGTTTTTT. It yields the protein CASSLAGTGDIEKLFF.

This clonotype was counted at least ten times. Compared with germline, one end of the junction differs, possibly owing to a read error. This chain joins TRBV4-2 and TRBJ2-5; 8 nucleotides match TRBD1. Per germline, CDR1 LGHNA and CDR2 YNFKEQ. CDR3 length equals 16 residues. The CDR3 spells CASGQDPGQGQETQYF. CDR3 DNA sequence: TGTGCCAGCGGCCAGGACCCAGGACAGGGCCAAGAGACCCAGTACTTC.

This clonotype has just a few counts. A read error may produce the germline difference seen at one junction end. The rearrangement joins TRBV12-3 or TRBV12-4 to TRBJ1-5, with D uncertain. This CDR3 comprises 12 residues. CDR3 DNA sequence: TGTGCTAGCAGTACCACTAGGGAGCCCCACCATTTT. It is translated as CASSTTREPHHF.